Each of the 6 T cell receptor beta chains below was sequenced from the same sample in a study of T cells in Graves' hyperthyroidism and ophthalmopathy. Authors of the study amplified TCR beta CDR3 regions from RNA transcripts. The study used the HTBI primer set for a first-round RT-PCR of the TCR CDR3. A single record per CDR3 protein comes from TCRdb applying MiXCR to the multiplex PCR reads. The sample has 200,000 to 300,000 distinct CDR3 sequences, over 20% seen once. Material for sequencing was blood. All receptors come from a woman aged 40-49 years with Graves' ophthalmopathy.

The chain combines TRBV28 with TRBJ2-7; D is unclear. There are 13 residues in the CDR3. The germline V gene has CDR1 MDHEN and CDR2 SYDVKM. V was pared by 5 bases and J by 2 bases, with 10 bases between. CDR3 region: CASSQTSTYEQYF. DNA for the CDR3: TGTGCCAGCAGTCAGACCTCGACCTACGAGCAGTACTTC.

The chain carries TRBV29-1 and TRBJ2-5; 9 positions match TRBD1. The germline V gene has CDR1 SQVTM and CDR2 ANQGSEA. The CDR3 is made up of 14 amino acids. Trimming took 6 bases from V and 5 from J; bases not matched to a gene: 10. In DNA, the CDR3 is TGCAGCGTAAACCGGGACAGGGTCGAGGAGACCCAGTACTTC. It codes for CSVNRDRVEETQYF.

This clonotype was picked up many times. The chain carries TRBV19 and TRBJ2-2; D remains ambiguous. Germline CDR1 and CDR2: LNHDA and SQIVND (reference sequence). This CDR3 region has 15 residues. Trimming cost V 9 bases and J 0 bases, with 14 bases left between them. The CDR3 DNA sequence: TGTGCCAGCGCTTTTGCGGACGCGAACACCGGGGAGCTGTTTTTT. It encodes CASAFADANTGELFF.

The V gene is TRBV7-2, the J gene TRBJ2-5; D unresolved. The CDR3 length is 12 residues. Germline V gives CDR1 SGHTA, CDR2 FQGNSA. Trimming cost V 3 bases and J 5 bases, with 7 bases left between them. The CDR3 region is CASSFSRETQYF. DNA of the CDR3: TGTGCCAGCAGCTTTTCCCGGGAGACCCAGTACTTC.

This clonotype was found many times. The chain carries TRBV6-1 and TRBJ1-5; weak D call: TRBD1 (5 bases). Germline loops: CDR1 MNHNS, CDR2 SASEGT. Trimming took off 4 bases at V and 6 bases at J, with 13 bases between the two ends. The CDR3 covers 14 residues. Here the CDR3 reads CASSAGTALQPQHF. DNA of the CDR3: TGTGCCAGCAGTGCAGGGACCGCCCTTCAGCCCCAGCATTTT.

Ten or more counts support this clonotype. V and J are TRBV9 and TRBJ2-2, with D unresolved. V was clipped by 6 bases and J by 6 bases, with 9 bases between them. The germline V gene encodes CDR1 SGDLS and CDR2 YYNGEE. The CDR3 extends over 12 amino acids. CDR3 amino acids: CASNALSGELFF. For the CDR3, the DNA is TGTGCCAGCAACGCCCTGTCCGGGGAGCTGTTTTTT.